This TCR beta chain was observed in a study of control samples from healthy donors and cancer patients. Profiled with immunoSEQ multiplex PCR; TCRdb holds only in-frame clones, not every one. The table shows roughly 130,000 clones, with 75% to 95% occurring only once. Between the trimmed V and J ends, which lost 1 base and 0 bases, there was a span of 4 bases. Germline loops: CDR1 MGHRA, CDR2 YSYEKL. This CDR3 comprises 14 residues. The sequenced material came from blood. This TCR derives from a young man in good health. The rearrangement uses TRBV4-1 and TRBJ1-5; D is ambiguous. CDR3 region: CASSQAHSNQPQHF. The CDR3 DNA reads as TGCGCCAGCAGCCAAGCTCATAGCAATCAGCCCCAGCATTTT.